Listed below are T cell receptor beta chains from one sample, sequenced in a study of identical twins. TCRdb re-analysed the 5' RACE reads in MiXCR, keeping a single row per CDR3 protein. The table shows 470,000 or so distinct CDR3 sequences, with roughly a quarter occurring only once. This sample was shared with a second study, whose subject was T cells expressing NK-cell markers.

Sequenced sample: CD4+ T cells sorted from blood. Source of these receptors: a woman aged 18-35 years in good health. Both conserved end residues are part of each CDR3. A D gene is named only where the DNA matches it firmly. Some rows have no size entry. The others give once, few or many, or a class for an expanded clone.

CDR3 length	clone size	D gene	V gene	J gene	CDR3 DNA	CDR3 protein
13	-	-	TRBV10-3	TRBJ2-1	TGTGCCATCGCCAGCGCGCTCTACAATGAGCAGTTCTTC	CAIASALYNEQFF
16	few	TRBD2	TRBV20-1	TRBJ2-1	TGCAGTGCTAGAGACCAACTAGCGGGAGGGTACAATGAGCAGTTCTTC	CSARDQLAGGYNEQFF
15	-	-	TRBV7-7	TRBJ2-3	TGTGCTAGCAGCCCCTATAAAGCCAGCACAGATACGCAGTATTTT	CASSPYKASTDTQYF
14	few	TRBD2	TRBV6-2/TRBV6-3	TRBJ2-4	TGTGCCAGCAGTCCTAGCGGAGCCAAAAACATTCAGTACTTC	CASSPSGAKNIQYF
12	-	-	TRBV29-1	TRBJ1-1	TGCAGCGTTGTAGGGGTGGGGACTGAAGCTTTCTTT	CSVVGVGTEAFF
16	-	TRBD2	TRBV5-5	TRBJ2-1	TGTGCCAGCAGCTTCGGGGGGGTGCGCTCCTACAATGAGCAGTTCTTC	CASSFGGVRSYNEQFF
13	-	-	TRBV20-1	TRBJ2-3	TGCAGTGCTAGAGATGTTAACACAGATACGCAGTATTTT	CSARDVNTDTQYF
15	once	-	TRBV6-1	TRBJ2-3	TGTGCCAGCAGGGGACTCAGGGACGCCACAGATACGCAGTATTTT	CASRGLRDATDTQYF
14	-	-	TRBV2	TRBJ1-4	TGTGCCAGCAGAAGAGGAAGGAGCGGTGAAAAACTGTTTTTT	CASRRGRSGEKLFF
12	few	-	TRBV5-1	TRBJ1-2	TGCGCCAGCAGACAGGATAACTATGGCTACACCTTC	CASRQDNYGYTF
12	few	-	TRBV29-1	TRBJ1-2	TGCAGCACTCTCACACAGAACTATGGCTACACCTTC	CSTLTQNYGYTF
14	few	TRBD2	TRBV7-3	TRBJ2-2	TGTGCCAGCAGCTTAAGTAGCGGGGACGGGGAGCTGTTTTTT	CASSLSSGDGELFF
12	-	-	TRBV10-3	TRBJ1-1	TGTGCCAGCACGGGTGGGAACACTGAAGCTTTCTTT	CASTGGNTEAFF
13	few	TRBD2	TRBV6-1	TRBJ2-1	TGTGCCAGCAGTGAAACTAGCGGGAGAAAGCAGTTCTTC	CASSETSGRKQFF
15	-	-	TRBV5-1	TRBJ2-1	TGCGCCAGCAGCTCGACCGTCAGCTCCTACAATGAGCAGTTCTTC	CASSSTVSSYNEQFF
15	few	TRBD1	TRBV5-1	TRBJ2-7	TGCGCCAGCAGGTTTTCTACAGGGGTGAGCTACGAGCAGTACTTC	CASRFSTGVSYEQYF
15	few	-	TRBV4-2	TRBJ1-1	-	CASSQDVAGGARTFF
16	-	TRBD1	TRBV7-3	TRBJ2-2	TGTGCCAGCACGCTTGAGGCAGGGGGCGTCCCCGGGGAGCTGTTTTTT	CASTLEAGGVPGELFF
17	few	-	TRBV18	TRBJ2-5	TGTGCCAGCTCACCACGGGTAATAGCTAGCTCCCAAGAGACCCAGTACTTC	CASSPRVIASSQETQYF
13	-	-	TRBV5-1	TRBJ2-7	TGCGCCAGCAGCTTGGAGCCTACACTCGAGCAGTACTTC	CASSLEPTLEQYF
17	few	TRBD2	TRBV7-6	TRBJ2-3	TGTGCCAGCAGCTTAGAGGCTAGCGGGGGGGCCACAGATACGCAGTATTTT	CASSLEASGGATDTQYF
12	-	-	TRBV29-1	TRBJ2-2	TGCAGCGTGGCTGCGGAGTCCGGGGAGCTGTTTTTT	CSVAAESGELFF
14	-	-	TRBV7-2	TRBJ2-2	TGTGCCAGCAGCTTACGGGGTTTTGTCGGGGAGCTGTTTTTT	CASSLRGFVGELFF
15	many	-	TRBV12-3/TRBV12-4	TRBJ2-7	TGTGCCAGCAGTTTAATCGGGGTTCTCTCCTACGAGCAGTACTTC	CASSLIGVLSYEQYF
15	few	TRBD2	TRBV28	TRBJ2-7	TGTGCCAGCAGTTACGTGGGAGGGCTTTCCAACGAGCAGTACTTC	CASSYVGGLSNEQYF
13	few	-	TRBV3-1	TRBJ2-2	TGTGCCAGCAGCCATCGGAAGATCGGGGAGCTGTTTTTT	CASSHRKIGELFF
17	-	-	TRBV19	TRBJ2-5	TGTGCCAGTAGTATCATCTGGAGGGGGGCTCAAGGAGAGACCCAGTACTTC	CASSIIWRGAQGETQYF
12	many	-	TRBV28	TRBJ2-7	TGTGCCAGCAGTTTTCAAAACTACGAGCAGTACTTC	CASSFQNYEQYF
17	-	TRBD2	TRBV3-1	TRBJ2-5	TGTGCCAGCTGCCAAGATCTACTAGCGGGGGGAGGAGAGACCCAGTACTTC	CASCQDLLAGGGETQYF
15	few	-	TRBV10-2	TRBJ1-5	TGCGCCAGCAGTGAGGAGGGACGGATCAATCAGCCCCAGCATTTT	CASSEEGRINQPQHF